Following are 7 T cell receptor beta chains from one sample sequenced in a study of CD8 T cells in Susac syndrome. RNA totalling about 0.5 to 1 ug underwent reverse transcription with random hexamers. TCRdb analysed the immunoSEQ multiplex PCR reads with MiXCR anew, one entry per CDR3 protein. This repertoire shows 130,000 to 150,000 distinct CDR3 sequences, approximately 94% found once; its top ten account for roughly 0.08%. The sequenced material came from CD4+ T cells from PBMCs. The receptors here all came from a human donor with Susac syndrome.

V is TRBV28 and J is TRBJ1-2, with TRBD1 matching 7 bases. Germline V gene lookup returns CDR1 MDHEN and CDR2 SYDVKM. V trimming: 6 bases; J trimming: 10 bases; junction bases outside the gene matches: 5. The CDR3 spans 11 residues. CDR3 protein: CASRRDSFYTF. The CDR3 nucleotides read TGTGCCAGCAGGCGGGACAGCTTCTACACCTTC.

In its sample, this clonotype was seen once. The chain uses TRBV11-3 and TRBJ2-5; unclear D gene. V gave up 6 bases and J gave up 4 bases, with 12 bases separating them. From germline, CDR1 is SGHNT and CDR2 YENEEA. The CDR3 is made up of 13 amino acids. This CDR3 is CASSRDGGETQYF. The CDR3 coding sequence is TGTGCCAGCAGTCGAGACGGTGGAGAGACCCAGTACTTC.

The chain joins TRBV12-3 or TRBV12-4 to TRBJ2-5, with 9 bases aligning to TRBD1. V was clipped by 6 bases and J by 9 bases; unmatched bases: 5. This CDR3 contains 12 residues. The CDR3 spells CASRSDRGAQYF. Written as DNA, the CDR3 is TGTGCCAGCAGATCCGACAGGGGGGCCCAGTACTTC.

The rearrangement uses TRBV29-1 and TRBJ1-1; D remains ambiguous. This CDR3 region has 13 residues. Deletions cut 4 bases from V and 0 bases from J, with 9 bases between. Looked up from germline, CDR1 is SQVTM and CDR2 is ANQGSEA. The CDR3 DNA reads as TGCAGCGTTGTTCGGCAGTTGAACACTGAAGCTTTCTTT. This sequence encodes CSVVRQLNTEAFF.

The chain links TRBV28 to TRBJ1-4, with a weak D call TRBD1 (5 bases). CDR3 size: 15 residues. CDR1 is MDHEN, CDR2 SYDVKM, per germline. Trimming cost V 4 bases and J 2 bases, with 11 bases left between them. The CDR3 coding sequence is TGTGCCAGCAGTTCCGCCGGGGCTACTAATGAAAAACTGTTTTTT. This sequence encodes CASSSAGATNEKLFF. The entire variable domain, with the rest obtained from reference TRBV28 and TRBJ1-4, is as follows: DVKVTQSSRYLVKRTGEKVFLECVQDMDHENMFWYRQDPGLGLRLIYFSYDVKMKEKGDIPEGYSVSREKKERFSLILESASTNQTSMYLCASSSAGATNEKLFFGSGTQLSVL.

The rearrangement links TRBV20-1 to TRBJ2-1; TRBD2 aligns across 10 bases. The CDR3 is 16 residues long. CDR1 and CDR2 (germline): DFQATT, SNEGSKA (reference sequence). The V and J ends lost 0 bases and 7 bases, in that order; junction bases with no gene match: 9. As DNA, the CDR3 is TGCAGTGCTAGAGAAGGGAGCGGGAGGGCGTATAATGAGCAGTTCTTC. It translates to CSAREGSGRAYNEQFF.

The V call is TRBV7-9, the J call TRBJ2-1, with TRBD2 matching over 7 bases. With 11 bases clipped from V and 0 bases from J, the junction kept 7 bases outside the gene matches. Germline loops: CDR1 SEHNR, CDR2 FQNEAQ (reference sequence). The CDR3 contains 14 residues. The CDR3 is CAGLRGSSYNEQFF. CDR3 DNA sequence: TGTGCCGGCCTGCGGGGGAGCTCCTACAATGAGCAGTTCTTC.